The 11 T cell receptor beta chains presented below share a single source sample, sequenced in a study of T-cell reconstitution after alpha-beta-depleted transplantation in children. It was with unique molecular identifiers that the TCRbeta library was prepared. TCRdb re-called the PCR reads through MiXCR, storing one row per CDR3 protein. The sample has roughly 300,000 distinct CDR3 sequences; around a tenth are singletons. The sample consisted of PBMCs from the stem cell graft donor, taken from the stem cell graft. These receptors came from a human donor who donated a stem cell graft to a child with acute lymphoblastic leukemia.

This clonotype appeared a few times. The chain uses TRBV7-9 and TRBJ2-7, with TRBD1 matching 10 bases. The CDR3 runs to 16 residues. CDR1 and CDR2 (germline): SEHNR, FQNEAQ (reference sequence). J was trimmed by 0 bases and V by 6 bases; bases with no gene match: 8. CDR3 amino acids: CASSQPGQGPSYEQYF. CDR3 DNA: TGTGCCAGCAGTCAACCGGGACAGGGGCCCTCCTACGAGCAGTACTTC.

This clonotype was detected a few times. The chain employs TRBV7-9 and TRBJ1-1; possible D gene TRBD1, 6 bases. Germline lookup yields CDR1 SEHNR and CDR2 FQNEAQ (reference sequence). CDR3 length equals 13 residues. V was pared by 0 bases and J by 11 bases, with 13 bases between. The CDR3 sequence is CASSLADRGRAFF. The CDR3 DNA reads as TGTGCCAGCAGCTTAGCCGACCGGGGGCGTGCTTTCTTT.

The table lists this clonotype with a few counts. The chain has TRBV12-3 or TRBV12-4 and TRBJ2-1, with 13 bases matching TRBD2. This CDR3 region has 14 residues. V gave up 8 bases and J gave up 8 bases; unmatched junction bases: 6. The CDR3 protein is CASLVLAGGDEQFF. CDR3 nucleotides: TGTGCCAGCCTGGTACTAGCGGGAGGGGATGAGCAGTTCTTC.

This clonotype has just a few counts. This chain links TRBV20-1 with TRBJ2-3; 9 bases align to TRBD1. This CDR3 is 14 amino acids long. In germline, CDR1 is DFQATT, CDR2 SNEGSKA (reference sequence). The junction had 7 bases not matched to a gene; V was cut back by 5 bases and J by 4 bases. The DNA of the CDR3 is TGCAGTGCTCTCCGGGACAGGGTTCCAGATACGCAGTATTTT. Amino acid sequence: CSALRDRVPDTQYF.

The table lists this clonotype with a few counts. The chain is built from TRBV27 and TRBJ1-5, with a possible D match to TRBD1 (5 bases). There are 15 residues in the CDR3. V lost 6 bases and J 5 bases, leaving 17 bases between the germline ends. CDR1 is MNHEY, CDR2 SMNVEV, per germline (reference sequence). The CDR3 coding sequence is TGTGCCAGCAGCTCGCTGGGACGGGGGTATCAGCCCCAGCATTTT. It is translated as CASSSLGRGYQPQHF.

This clonotype was seen many times. This chain connects TRBV29-1 to TRBJ2-2; the match to TRBD1 covers 8 bases. Germline V lookup: CDR1 SQVTM, CDR2 ANQGSEA. Losses at the gene ends were 7 bases for V and 4 bases for J; bases not matched to a gene: 8. The CDR3 sequence is 14 residues long. The CDR3 DNA is TGCAGCGCAGGACAGGGATCGGGCACCGGGGAGCTGTTTTTT. Its translation: CSAGQGSGTGELFF.

For the CDR3, the DNA is TGCGCCAGCAGCCCCGGTCCGGGTGTCGGGGGAGGGGGAGCTTTCTTT. Its translation: CASSPGPGVGGGGAFF. The chain joins TRBV4-1 to TRBJ1-1; D may be TRBD1 (6 bases). CDR3 length: 16 residues. The germline CDR1 and CDR2 sequences are MGHRA and YSYEKL. Deletions cut 4 bases from V and 10 bases from J, with 25 bases between.

The sample holds a few counts of this clonotype. The DNA for the CDR3 is TGCGCCAGCAGCCAAGAACTCGGACAGGGGGCCGTCGGGGCTAATGAAAAACTGTTTTTT. It encodes CASSQELGQGAVGANEKLFF. The V and J genes are TRBV4-3 and TRBJ1-4, with 11 bases identical to TRBD1. J was trimmed by 3 bases and V by 0 bases; bases with no gene match: 12. The CDR3 contains 20 residues. Germline CDR1 and CDR2: LGHNA and YSLEER.

This clonotype was observed a few times. The chain carries TRBV27 and TRBJ2-7; the match to TRBD2 covers 7 bases. Germline lookup yields CDR1 MNHEY and CDR2 SMNVEV (reference sequence). The CDR3 is 13 residues long. V dropped 6 bases and J dropped 0; count of bases not matched to a gene: 2. CDR3 amino acids: CASRASGSYEQYF. The CDR3 coding sequence is TGTGCCAGCAGGGCTAGCGGCTCCTACGAGCAGTACTTC.

This rearrangement joins TRBV20-1 to TRBJ2-1; 12 bases fit TRBD2. After removal of 5 bases from V and 5 bases from J, the junction contained 7 bases not matched to a gene. CDR1 is DFQATT, CDR2 SNEGSKA, per germline (reference sequence). This CDR3 spans 15 amino acids. Written as DNA, the CDR3 is TGCAGTGCTTCCACTCTAGCGGGAGGGAACAATGAGCAGTTCTTC. Translating it yields CSASTLAGGNNEQFF.

This clonotype was seen at least ten times. This chain links TRBV5-1 with TRBJ2-3; 13 nucleotides align to TRBD2. The CDR3 spans 16 residues. With V trimmed by 4 bases and J by 3 bases, 5 bases remained unmatched. Germline-derived CDR1 and CDR2 are SGHRS and YFSETQ. The CDR3 loop is CASSDGLAGVTDTQYF. For the CDR3, the DNA is TGCGCCAGCAGCGACGGACTAGCGGGAGTAACAGATACGCAGTATTTT.